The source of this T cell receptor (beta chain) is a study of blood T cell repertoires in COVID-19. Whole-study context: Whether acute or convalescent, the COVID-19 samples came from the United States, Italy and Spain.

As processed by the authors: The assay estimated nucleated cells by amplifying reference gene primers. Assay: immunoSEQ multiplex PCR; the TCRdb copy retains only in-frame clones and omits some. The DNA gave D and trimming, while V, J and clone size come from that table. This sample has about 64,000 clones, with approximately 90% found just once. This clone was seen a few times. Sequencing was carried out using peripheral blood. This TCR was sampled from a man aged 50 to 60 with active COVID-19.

CDR3 in amino acids: CASSKSASGEQYF. CDR3 nucleotides: TGTGCCAGCAGCAAGAGCGCGTCCGGCGAGCAGTACTTC. This chain uses TRBV7-2 with TRBJ2-7, with D unclear. The CDR3 is 13 residues long. V gave up 5 bases and J gave up 6 bases, with 14 bases separating them. Looked up from germline, CDR1 is SGHTA and CDR2 is FQGNSA.